The 29 T cell receptor beta chains presented below share a single source sample, sequenced in a study of cytomegalovirus exposure and HLA in healthy donors. Vbeta (60) and Jbeta (13) primers were used in the PCR. Data came from immunoSEQ multiplex PCR; TCRdb stores just in-frame clones and leaves some out. The data show roughly 140,000 clones, about 75% seen once. The sequenced material came from PBMCs. The receptors shown here come from a woman aged 30 to 39 in good health and CMV-seronegative.

This rearrangement joins TRBV2 to TRBJ2-7, with D unresolved. V was shortened by 7 bases and J by 3 bases, with 7 bases between the two germline ends. The CDR3 loop spans 11 amino acids. CDR1 is SNHLY and CDR2 is FYNNEI in the germline V gene. The CDR3 DNA is TGTGCCAGCATAGAGAACTACGAGCAGTACTTC. Protein: CASIENYEQYF.

The chain combines TRBV29-1 with TRBJ1-2; no firm D call. Germline assignment: CDR1 SQVTM and CDR2 ANQGSEA. V dropped 0 bases and J dropped 2 bases, with 7 bases sitting between them. The CDR3 extends over 13 amino acids. CDR3 coding DNA: TGCAGCGTTGAAGATACAGAGAACTATGGCTACACCTTC. Translation gives CSVEDTENYGYTF.

The rearrangement joins TRBV6-5 to TRBJ1-2; 11 nucleotides align to TRBD1. Germline CDR1 is MNHEY and CDR2 is SVGAGI. The CDR3 covers 15 residues. The V and J ends lost 6 bases and 7 bases, in that order; junction bases with no gene match: 10. In nucleotides, the CDR3 is TGTGCCAGCAGGGCCCCCGGGACAGGGGGGGGTGGCTACACCTTC. Translated: CASRAPGTGGGGYTF.

The chain couples TRBV6-6 to TRBJ1-2; TRBD1 aligns across 8 bases. There are 13 residues in the CDR3. Trimming removed 5 bases from V and 8 bases from J; junction bases left unmatched: 7. Germline-derived CDR1 and CDR2 are MNHNY and SVGAGI (reference sequence). CDR3 nucleotide sequence: TGTGCCAGCAGTCCGACAGGGGAGTCAGGCTACACCTTC. Translation gives CASSPTGESGYTF.

J is TRBJ2-1 and V is TRBV19; 7 positions match TRBD1. The germline V gene encodes CDR1 LNHDA and CDR2 SQIVND (reference sequence). Losses at the gene ends were 7 bases for V and 9 bases for J; bases not matched to a gene: 6. This CDR3 region has 12 residues. CDR3 DNA sequence: TGTGCCAGTAAAAAGGGGGCCAGTGAGCAGTTCTTC. Its protein is CASKKGASEQFF.

The chain is built from TRBV27 and TRBJ2-1; maybe TRBD1 (6 bases). Trimming took 7 bases from V and 6 from J, leaving 16 bases between them. Germline values: CDR1 MNHEY, CDR2 SMNVEV (reference sequence). This CDR3 has 14 amino acids. The CDR3 DNA reads TGTGCCAGCACCGATTACAGGGTGGGCAATGAGCAGTTCTTC. This gives the protein CASTDYRVGNEQFF.

The DNA of the CDR3 is TGTGCCAGCAGCGTTGCGGGGAGGTGGGGGACCCAGTACTTC. Amino acids: CASSVAGRWGTQYF. V and J are TRBV5-8 and TRBJ2-5; tentatively, D is TRBD2 (6 bases). Trimming stripped 4 bases from V and 7 bases from J, with 17 bases between. CDR1 and CDR2 from the germline V gene are SGHTS and YDEGEE. The CDR3 totals 14 residues.

The CDR3, as DNA: TGTGCCAGCAGTTACTCGGCACTAAACAGGCAGCCCCAGCATTTT. This sequence encodes CASSYSALNRQPQHF. The chain recombines TRBV6-5 with TRBJ1-5; the D gene is possibly TRBD1 (5 bases). V was pared by 0 bases and J by 7 bases, with 13 bases between. CDR3 length: 15 amino acids. Germline V gives CDR1 MNHEY, CDR2 SVGAGI.

The chain has TRBV19 and TRBJ2-2, with D perhaps matching TRBD1 (5 bases). The CDR3 runs 15 residues. V gave up 3 bases and J gave up 5 bases, with 13 bases separating them. Germline values: CDR1 LNHDA, CDR2 SQIVND (reference sequence). DNA for the CDR3: TGTGCCAGTAGTATGGGGCAGGGAAGGACCGGGGAGCTGTTTTTT. It yields the protein CASSMGQGRTGELFF.

The rearrangement joins TRBV18 to TRBJ2-1; 9 positions match TRBD1. The CDR3 loop spans 13 amino acids. Germline lookup yields CDR1 KGHSH and CDR2 LQKENI. Trimming took 3 bases from V and 7 from J; bases not matched to a gene: 1. The CDR3, as DNA: TGTGCCAGCTCACCGGACAGGGGAAATGAGCAGTTCTTC. Residues: CASSPDRGNEQFF.

This clone occurred once. The J gene is TRBJ1-5, the V gene TRBV7-8, with 8 bases lining up with TRBD1. J was trimmed by 5 bases and V by 6 bases; bases with no gene match: 15. CDR1 and CDR2 from the germline V gene are SGHVS and FQNEAQ. The CDR3 contains 17 residues. The CDR3 region is CASSSDRGPIRYQPQHF. CDR3 nucleotide sequence: TGTGCCAGCAGTTCCGACAGGGGCCCGATCAGGTATCAGCCCCAGCATTTT.

The chain uses TRBV27 and TRBJ2-1, with D perhaps matching TRBD1 (5 bases). Germline-derived CDR1 and CDR2 are MNHEY and SMNVEV (reference sequence). Trimming left V 1 base short and J 4 bases short, with 14 bases between. This CDR3 spans 16 amino acids. The CDR3 sequence is CASSLLGAGNYNEQFF. The CDR3 nucleotides are TGTGCCAGCAGTTTATTAGGGGCAGGGAATTACAATGAGCAGTTCTTC.

Turning to this clone: At the DNA level, this CDR3 is encoded by other sequences in the same sample as well. This chain links TRBV6-4 with TRBJ1-5; possibly TRBD1 for D (5 bases). Germline values: CDR1 MRHNA, CDR2 SNTAGT. The V end lost 5 bases, the J end lost 0 bases, and 5 bases lay between the germline ends. This CDR3 is 13 amino acids long. In DNA form, the CDR3 reads TGTGCCAGCAGTACAGGTAGCAATCAGCCCCAGCATTTT. Amino acid sequence: CASSTGSNQPQHF.

This clone was observed a few times. This rearrangement joins TRBV9 to TRBJ1-5; possibly TRBD1 for D (5 bases). V shed 3 bases and J shed 5 bases, with 15 bases lying between them. Germline V gene sequence: CDR1 SGDLS, CDR2 YYNGEE. The CDR3 runs 15 residues. The CDR3 sequence: CASSETLEGDQPQHF. As DNA, the CDR3 is TGTGCCAGCAGCGAAACCCTAGAAGGGGATCAGCCCCAGCATTTT.

The chain joins TRBV27 to TRBJ2-7; 7 bases match TRBD1. This CDR3 has 14 amino acids. Germline trimming cut 5 bases from V and 3 bases from J; bases unmatched to any gene: 7. Germline lookup yields CDR1 MNHEY and CDR2 SMNVEV (reference sequence). The DNA of the CDR3 is TGTGCCAGCAGTGCAGACAGGGTTGACTACGAGCAGTACTTC. This encodes CASSADRVDYEQYF.

The chain employs TRBV29-1 and TRBJ2-5, with a possible D match to TRBD1 (6 bases). The CDR3 extends over 13 amino acids. Germline V gene sequence: CDR1 SQVTM, CDR2 ANQGSEA. V was pared by 2 bases and J by 3 bases, with 10 bases between. The CDR3 bases are TGCAGCGTTGAATCTAGGACAGAAGAGACCCAGTACTTC. It encodes CSVESRTEETQYF.

This clone has just a few counts. The V gene is TRBV11-2, the J gene TRBJ2-6, with D possibly matching TRBD2 (5 bases). The V end was cut by 6 bases, the J end by 1 base, with 7 bases between. Looked up from germline, CDR1 is SGHAT and CDR2 is FQNNGV. This CDR3 spans 14 amino acids. CDR3 nucleotides: TGTGCCAGCAGGAGGGAATCTGGGGCCAACGTCCTGACTTTC. It encodes CASRRESGANVLTF.

A few counts support this clone. The chain has TRBV9 and TRBJ2-1, with D perhaps TRBD2 (6 bases). The CDR3 is 12 residues long. CDR1 is SGDLS, CDR2 YYNGEE, per germline. The V and J ends lost 5 bases and 10 bases respectively, with 13 bases between them. The DNA of the CDR3 is TGTGCCAGCAGTTTCTTGGGGGGAGAGCAGTTCTTC. This codes for CASSFLGGEQFF.

The sample holds one count of this clone. The genes are TRBV5-1 and TRBJ1-2, with 10 bases aligning to TRBD1. CDR1 is SGHRS, CDR2 YFSETQ, per germline. The CDR3 has 14 amino acids. Trimming at V came to 4 bases and at J to 6 bases, leaving 6 bases not matched to a gene. CDR3 sequence reads: CASSLSGTGDGYTF. DNA of the CDR3: TGCGCCAGCAGCCTTTCCGGGACAGGGGATGGCTACACCTTC.

This sequence joins TRBV27 and TRBJ2-5, with D tentatively TRBD1 (6 bases). Germline CDR1 reads MNHEY; CDR2 reads SMNVEV (reference sequence). The CDR3 is 16 residues long. V was pared by 5 bases and J by 5 bases, with 21 bases between. The chain's CDR3 is CASSPTQGESGETQYF. As DNA, the CDR3 is TGTGCCAGCAGTCCAACACAGGGCGAATCCGGGGAGACCCAGTACTTC.

The chain joins TRBV2 to TRBJ2-1; no definite D call. The CDR3 loop spans 13 amino acids. V dropped 4 bases and J dropped 12 bases, with 16 bases sitting between them. Germline CDR1 reads SNHLY; CDR2 reads FYNNEI. The CDR3 nucleotides read TGTGCCAGCAGTGCTGACAAGGCGCAACGGCAGTTCTTC. Its translation is CASSADKAQRQFF.

The chain is built from TRBV6-1 and TRBJ1-3; 7 bases fit TRBD1. V shed 3 bases, J shed 9 bases, and the junction held 5 bases outside the gene matches. The germline CDR1 and CDR2 sequences are MNHNS and SASEGT. There are 13 residues in the CDR3. The CDR3 sequence: CASSETGLGTIYF. DNA of the CDR3: TGTGCCAGCAGTGAGACAGGGCTGGGCACCATATATTTT.

Concerning this clone: Other DNA variants within this sample encode the same CDR3. The chain recombines TRBV4-1 with TRBJ1-6, with D uncertain. Germline V CDR1 and CDR2: MGHRA, YSYEKL. V shed 1 base and J shed 0 bases, with 7 bases lying between them. The CDR3 loop spans 16 amino acids. The CDR3 DNA follows: TGCGCCAGCAGCCAAGGAGGGAGCTCCTATAATTCACCCCTCCACTTT. It encodes CASSQGGSSYNSPLHF.

The chain carries TRBV6-1 and TRBJ1-1, with 7 bases that match TRBD1. Germline loops: CDR1 MNHNS, CDR2 SASEGT. This CDR3 has 14 amino acids. V dropped 3 bases and J dropped 1; count of bases not matched to a gene: 2. CDR3 amino acids: CASSEGTANTEAFF. CDR3 bases: TGTGCCAGCAGTGAGGGGACAGCGAACACTGAAGCTTTCTTT.

This clone was picked up a small number of times. CDR3 loop: CASSQRTGRVTEAFF. CDR3 nucleotides: TGTGCCAGCAGCCAAAGGACAGGGAGGGTCACTGAAGCTTTCTTT. The chain combines TRBV14 with TRBJ1-1, with 8 bases that match TRBD1. The V gene end was trimmed by 2 bases and the J gene end by 4 bases; junction bases not matched to a gene: 6. Germline V gives CDR1 SGHDN, CDR2 FVKESK. The CDR3 extends over 15 amino acids.

The chain links TRBV25-1 to TRBJ1-1; TRBD1 agrees at 7 bases. The ends lost 6 bases at V and 0 bases at J; junction bases unmatched: 7. The CDR3 length is 15 residues. CDR1 is MGHDK, CDR2 SYGVNS, per germline. Written as DNA, the CDR3 is TGTGCCAGCAGAAGACAGGGCTCCATGAACACTGAAGCTTTCTTT. Translation: CASRRQGSMNTEAFF.

The V gene is TRBV2, the J gene TRBJ2-2, with D maybe TRBD1 (6 bases). Germline lookup yields CDR1 SNHLY and CDR2 FYNNEI. Trimming cost V 10 bases and J 0 bases, with 12 bases left between them. This CDR3 has 14 residues. The CDR3 protein is CATKRDTNTGELFF. CDR3 DNA sequence: TGTGCCACTAAAAGGGACACGAACACCGGGGAGCTGTTTTTT.

CDR3 loop: CASSAPGGWDGYTF. The CDR3 DNA is TGTGCCAGCAGTGCCCCAGGGGGCTGGGATGGCTACACCTTC. V usage is TRBV2 and J usage is TRBJ1-2; 8 bases map to TRBD1. The germline V gene encodes CDR1 SNHLY and CDR2 FYNNEI. V trimming: 4 bases; J trimming: 6 bases; junction bases outside the gene matches: 7. The CDR3 consists of 14 residues.

The chain is built from TRBV9 and TRBJ2-2; 7 bases line up with TRBD1. The CDR3 sequence is 13 residues long. Germline CDR1 is SGDLS and CDR2 is YYNGEE. V lost 0 bases, J lost 9 bases, and 2 bases stayed unmatched. The CDR3 DNA reads as TGTGCCAGCAGCGTAGGGGACAGTCGGGAGCTGTTTTTT. It yields the protein CASSVGDSRELFF.